This T cell receptor beta chain originates from a study of chemoradiotherapy in HPV16-positive cancers. The data were produced by immunoSEQ multiplex PCR, yet TCRdb's version contains in-frame clones alone and is incomplete. The data show about 5,400 clones, approximately 90% seen once. Sequencing used blood, obtained from a patient who underwent chemoradiotherapy. The clonotype comes from a human donor with HPV-associated anogenital cancer.

Here the CDR3 DNA reads TGTGCCAGTAGTTACCTAGCGTATGCTAGCACAGATACGCAGTATTTT. Translated, it gives CASSYLAYASTDTQYF. This sequence joins TRBV19 and TRBJ2-3; a weak D match, TRBD2 (6 bases). There are 16 residues in the CDR3. The germline V and J ends were trimmed by 5 bases and 0 bases, with 15 bases remaining between them. The germline CDR1 and CDR2 sequences are LNHDA and SQIVND (reference sequence).